This is a list of T cell receptor beta chains from one sample in a study of cytomegalovirus exposure and HLA in healthy donors. The repertoire was sequenced with immunoSEQ multiplex PCR; TCRdb's copy has only in-frame clones and lacks some. This sample has 90,000 to 150,000 clones, with over 65% found just once. Sequencing was carried out using PBMCs. The receptor source for this set is a woman between 25 and 40 years old in good health and CMV-seronegative. Both conserved end residues are part of each CDR3. The D gene is left open where the match is weak. Clone size is stated in some rows and not others, as once, few, many or a class when expanded.

abundance	v_gene	j_gene	d_gene	CDR3nt	CDR3aa
once	TRBV6-5	TRBJ1-3	-	TGTGCCAGCAGTTCCACATTATCTGGAAACACCATATATTTT	CASSSTLSGNTIYF
-	TRBV7-2	TRBJ2-1	TRBD2	TGTGCCAGCAGCTTGACTAGCGGGGGGAATGAGCAGTTCTTC	CASSLTSGGNEQFF
-	TRBV4-2	TRBJ1-2	TRBD1	TGTGCCAGCAGCCAAGACAGGGGGTCCTATGGCTACACCTTC	CASSQDRGSYGYTF
-	TRBV19	TRBJ2-7	-	TGTGCCAGTAGTTGGGGCAGGGACTACGAGCAGTACTTC	CASSWGRDYEQYF
-	TRBV15	TRBJ2-5	TRBD2	TGTGCCACCAGCAGCCTTACTAGCGGGGGGGCCAGGCAAGAGACCCAGTACTTC	CATSSLTSGGARQETQYF
once	TRBV7-2	TRBJ1-2	TRBD1	TGTGCCAGCAGCTCATTCCGGACAGGGGGCAATGGTGGCTACACCTTC	CASSSFRTGGNGGYTF
-	TRBV11-2	TRBJ2-3	TRBD1	TGTGCCAGCAGCTTAGTGGGACAGGGGGGGGATACGCAGTATTTT	CASSLVGQGGDTQYF
-	TRBV15	TRBJ2-3	-	TGTGCCACCAGCAGAGAATTACAGGCAGATACGCAGTATTTT	CATSRELQADTQYF
once	TRBV4-1	TRBJ2-5	-	TGCGCCAGCAGCCAAGAAAGGACAGAGTGGGAGACCCAGTACTTC	CASSQERTEWETQYF
-	TRBV4-3	TRBJ2-6	TRBD1	TGCGCCAGCAGCCAAGATACAGGGGGTGTTTTAAGGGCCAACGTCCTGACTTTC	CASSQDTGGVLRANVLTF
-	TRBV13	TRBJ2-7	TRBD2	TGTGCCAGCAGCTCGGGGATCCTAGCGGGGGACCCCTACGAGCAGTACTTC	CASSSGILAGDPYEQYF
-	TRBV5-6	TRBJ2-5	TRBD2	TGTGCCAGCAGCTTACTAGCGGGGGGGGAGACCCAGTACTTC	CASSLLAGGETQYF
-	TRBV18	TRBJ1-1	TRBD1	TGTGCCAGCTCACCACCGGCCAGGGGGCGTCACACTGAAGCTTTCTTT	CASSPPARGRHTEAFF
few	TRBV2	TRBJ2-7	-	TGTGCCAGCGACCAGGACAGCTCCTACGAGCAGTACTTC	CASDQDSSYEQYF
-	TRBV15	TRBJ2-5	-	TGTGCCACCAGCAGCGAGGGTGAACGGCGAGAGACCCAGTACTTC	CATSSEGERRETQYF
once	TRBV21-1	TRBJ2-3	-	TGTGCCAGCAGCCGAAAAGTAGGCACAGATACGCAGTATTTT	CASSRKVGTDTQYF
once	TRBV27	TRBJ2-5	TRBD1	TGTGCCAGCAGTAACGGACAGGGGGCGTTGGAGACCCAGTACTTC	CASSNGQGALETQYF
-	TRBV11-2	TRBJ2-5	TRBD2	TGTGCCAGCAGCTTAGGCGGGACTGGTAGCGGGGGACCTGCAGGGACCCAGTACTTC	CASSLGGTGSGGPAGTQYF
-	TRBV7-8	TRBJ2-2	TRBD2	TGTGCCAGCAGCCCTCGGACTAGCGGCGACACCGGGGAGCTGTTTTTT	CASSPRTSGDTGELFF
-	TRBV6-6	TRBJ2-1	TRBD2	TGTGCCAGCAGCCCCCGGGGGGGCTCCTACAATGAGCAGTTCTTC	CASSPRGGSYNEQFF
-	TRBV19	TRBJ1-6	TRBD1	TGTGCCAGTAGTATGGCCCCCCGGACAGGGCGGAATTCACCCCTCCACTTT	CASSMAPRTGRNSPLHF
-	TRBV2	TRBJ2-1	-	TGTGCCAGCAGGCTAGCCTTAGTCAATGAGCAGTTCTTC	CASRLALVNEQFF
-	TRBV6-5	TRBJ2-3	-	TGTGCCAGCAGTTCCCGTTGGCCCACAGATACGCAGTATTTT	CASSSRWPTDTQYF
-	TRBV7-3	TRBJ1-6	-	TGTGCCAGCAGCTTAACTAGGGGTCCCAACACACCCCTCCACTTT	CASSLTRGPNTPLHF
few	TRBV4-1	TRBJ1-1	-	TGCGCCAGCAGCCCCCAAGGGGTTAGGAGGGGCACTGAAGCTTTCTTT	CASSPQGVRRGTEAFF
few	TRBV30	TRBJ1-1	-	TGTGCCTGGGGAGAGGGGAACACTGAAGCTTTCTTT	CAWGEGNTEAFF
-	TRBV7-9	TRBJ1-3	-	TGTGCCAGCAGTTATAGCCTCTCTGGAAACACCATATATTTT	CASSYSLSGNTIYF
-	TRBV6-5	TRBJ2-7	-	TGTGCCAGCAGTTACGAGGTTACTGACGAGCAGTACTTC	CASSYEVTDEQYF
-	TRBV10-3	TRBJ1-1	-	TGTGCCATCAGTGAGTCGTCAGGGTACAACACTGAAGCTTTCTTT	CAISESSGYNTEAFF
-	TRBV4-1	TRBJ2-3	TRBD2	TGCGCCAGCAGCCTCCAGCGGGGGGGCTCAGATACGCAGTATTTT	CASSLQRGGSDTQYF
-	TRBV7-9	TRBJ1-1	TRBD1	TGTGCCAGCAGCGAGTCCCGGGACAGGGGGAAAGCTTTCTTT	CASSESRDRGKAFF
-	TRBV4-3	TRBJ2-2	TRBD2	TGCGCCAGCAGCCTGACTAGCGGGGGAACCGGGGAGCTGTTTTTT	CASSLTSGGTGELFF
-	TRBV19	TRBJ1-5	-	TGTGCCAGTAGTATCACGGGGGATCAGCCCCAGCATTTT	CASSITGDQPQHF
-	TRBV29-1	TRBJ2-3	-	TGCAGCGTCCCGGTTGGTGTACTCACAGATACGCAGTATTTT	CSVPVGVLTDTQYF
-	TRBV7-8	TRBJ2-5	-	TGTGCCAGCGAAGATCAGGGTAATCCGGAGACCCAGTACTTC	CASEDQGNPETQYF
-	TRBV30	TRBJ2-3	TRBD2	TGTGCCTGGAGTTTTTCCCGGGGGGACACAGATACGCAGTATTTT	CAWSFSRGDTDTQYF
many	TRBV29-1	TRBJ1-1	-	TGCAGCGTTGAAGAGGGGAGGGCTGAAGCTTTCTTT	CSVEEGRAEAFF
few	TRBV30	TRBJ1-3	-	TGTGCCTGGAGAACCCCTCAGTACTCTGGAAACACCATATATTTT	CAWRTPQYSGNTIYF
-	TRBV7-2	TRBJ2-1	TRBD2	TGTGCCAGCAGCTTGGGACTAGCGGGGGGGTCGAATGAGCAGTTCTTC	CASSLGLAGGSNEQFF
-	TRBV19	TRBJ2-3	TRBD2	TGTGCCAGTACCCATACACTAGCGGGGGGTACTCGGGAGGCGCAGTATTTT	CASTHTLAGGTREAQYF
-	TRBV7-8	TRBJ2-2	-	TGTGCCAGCAGCTTAGTCTACGGGAACACCGGGGAGCTGTTTTTT	CASSLVYGNTGELFF
-	TRBV7-2	TRBJ2-4	TRBD2	TGTGCCAGCAGCCCCGCGGCTAGCGGGGGGAGGAACATTCAGTACTTC	CASSPAASGGRNIQYF
-	TRBV7-2	TRBJ1-2	-	TGTGCCAGCAGCTTCGACACCAACTATGGCTACACCTTC	CASSFDTNYGYTF
-	TRBV6-6	TRBJ1-6	-	TGTGCCAGCAGTTACTTCGAGGTTTGGGCACCCCTCCACTTT	CASSYFEVWAPLHF
few	TRBV10-1	TRBJ2-7	TRBD1	TGCGCCAGCAGTGAGTCGACCAGGGGGAGCGAGCAGTACTTC	CASSESTRGSEQYF
-	TRBV27	TRBJ1-2	TRBD1	TGTGCCAGCATCGAGGGAACAGGGGACTATGGCTACACCTTC	CASIEGTGDYGYTF
-	TRBV20-1	TRBJ2-7	TRBD1	TGCAGTGCCCTGACAGGGGACGAGCAGTACTTC	CSALTGDEQYF
-	TRBV6-6	TRBJ1-6	-	TGTGCCAGCGGAGACAGAGTCATCAATTCACCCCTCCACTTT	CASGDRVINSPLHF
-	TRBV11-2	TRBJ1-6	-	TGTGCCAGCAGCTTAGTTCCGGAAGGAGGGTCACCCCTCCACTTT	CASSLVPEGGSPLHF
-	TRBV7-2	TRBJ1-5	TRBD1	TGTGCCAGCAGCTTAGGTCGACAGGGGTACCAGCCCCAGCATTTT	CASSLGRQGYQPQHF
-	TRBV7-9	TRBJ1-1	TRBD1	TGTGCCAGCAGCTTAGAGCCAGGGACAGGGGTCACTGAAGCTTTCTTT	CASSLEPGTGVTEAFF
-	TRBV14	TRBJ2-7	-	TGTGCCAGCAGCCAAGTACCGTGGGGCCCATCCTACGAGCAGTACTTC	CASSQVPWGPSYEQYF